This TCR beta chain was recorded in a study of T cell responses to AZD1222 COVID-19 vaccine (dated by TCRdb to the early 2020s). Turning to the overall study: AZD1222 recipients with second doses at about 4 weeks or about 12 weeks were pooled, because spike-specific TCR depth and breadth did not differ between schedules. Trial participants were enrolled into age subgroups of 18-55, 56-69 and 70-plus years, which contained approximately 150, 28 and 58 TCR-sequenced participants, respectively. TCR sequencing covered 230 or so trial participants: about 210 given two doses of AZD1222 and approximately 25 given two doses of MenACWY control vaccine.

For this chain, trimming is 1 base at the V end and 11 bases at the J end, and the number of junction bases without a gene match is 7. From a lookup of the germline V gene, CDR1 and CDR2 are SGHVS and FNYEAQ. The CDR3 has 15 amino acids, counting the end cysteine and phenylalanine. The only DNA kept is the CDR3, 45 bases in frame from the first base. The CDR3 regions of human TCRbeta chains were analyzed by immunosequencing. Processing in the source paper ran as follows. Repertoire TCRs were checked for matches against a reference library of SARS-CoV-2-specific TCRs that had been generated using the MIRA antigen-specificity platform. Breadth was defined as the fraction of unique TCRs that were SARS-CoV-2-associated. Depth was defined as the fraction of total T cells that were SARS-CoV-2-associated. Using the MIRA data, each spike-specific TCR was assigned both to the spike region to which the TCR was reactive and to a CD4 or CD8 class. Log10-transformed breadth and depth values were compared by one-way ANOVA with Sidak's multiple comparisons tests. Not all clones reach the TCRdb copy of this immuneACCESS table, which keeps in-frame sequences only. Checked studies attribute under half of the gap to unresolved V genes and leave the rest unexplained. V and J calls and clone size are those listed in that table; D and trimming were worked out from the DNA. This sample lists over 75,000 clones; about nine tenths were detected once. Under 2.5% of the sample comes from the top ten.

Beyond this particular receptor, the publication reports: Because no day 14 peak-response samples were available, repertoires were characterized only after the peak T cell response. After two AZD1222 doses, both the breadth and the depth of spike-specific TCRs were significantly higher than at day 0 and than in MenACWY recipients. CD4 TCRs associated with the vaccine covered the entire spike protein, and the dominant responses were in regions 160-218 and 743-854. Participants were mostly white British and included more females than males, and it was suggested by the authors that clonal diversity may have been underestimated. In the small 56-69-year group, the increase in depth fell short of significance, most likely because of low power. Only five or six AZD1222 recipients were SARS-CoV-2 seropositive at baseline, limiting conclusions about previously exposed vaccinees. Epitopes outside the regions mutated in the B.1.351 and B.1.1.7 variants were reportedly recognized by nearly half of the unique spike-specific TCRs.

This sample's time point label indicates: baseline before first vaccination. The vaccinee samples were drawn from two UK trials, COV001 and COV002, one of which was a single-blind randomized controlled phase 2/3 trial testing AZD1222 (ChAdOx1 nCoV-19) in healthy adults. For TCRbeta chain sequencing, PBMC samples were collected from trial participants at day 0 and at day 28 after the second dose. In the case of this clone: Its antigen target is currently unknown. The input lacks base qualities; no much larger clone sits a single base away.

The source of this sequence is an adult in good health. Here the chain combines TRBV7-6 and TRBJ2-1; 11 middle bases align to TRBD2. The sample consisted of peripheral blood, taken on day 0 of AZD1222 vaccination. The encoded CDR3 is CASSLGSLAGGQQFF. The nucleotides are TGTGCCAGCAGCTTAGGTTCTCTAGCGGGGGGTCAGCAGTTCTTC.